Listed below are T cell receptor beta chains from one sample, sequenced in a study of blood T cells in healthy people across ages. TCRdb re-analysed the 5' RACE reads in MiXCR, keeping a single row per CDR3 protein. The sample lists approximately 810,000 distinct CDR3 sequences; less than 35% were seen once. Sequencing was done on a sample of blood. The receptor source for this set is an elderly woman in good health. CDR3s include the opening cysteine and the closing phenylalanine or tryptophan. The D gene is left open where the match is weak. Clone size is not always given. Where it is, it says once, few, many or a class for expanded clones.

D gene | J gene | V gene | clone size | CDR3 protein | CDR3 DNA
NA | TRBJ2-5 | TRBV20-1 | many | CSARAPGAYGETQYF | TGCAGTGCTAGAGCCCCGGGGGCCTACGGAGAGACCCAGTACTTC
TRBD2 | TRBJ2-1 | TRBV20-1 | many | CSASLAGGLIEQFF | TGCAGTGCTAGTTTGGCGGGGGGGCTTATTGAGCAGTTCTTC
TRBD1 | TRBJ1-2 | TRBV7-2 | many | CASSLTGPLAGYTF | TGTGCCAGCAGCTTGACAGGGCCGTTGGCTGGCTACACCTTC
TRBD2 | TRBJ2-7 | TRBV6-9 | few | CASFPERGALSYEQYF | TGTGCCAGCTTTCCCGAGCGGGGGGCCCTCTCCTACGAGCAGTACTTC
NA | TRBJ1-1 | TRBV11-3 | NA | CASSTPEAFF | TGTGCCAGCAGCACCCCTGAAGCTTTCTTT
TRBD2 | TRBJ2-1 | TRBV24-1 | many | CATSDRASGGSHNEQFF | TGTGCCACCAGTGATCGTGCTAGCGGGGGGTCCCACAATGAGCAGTTCTTC
NA | TRBJ1-5 | TRBV2 | NA | CASRVGQIHQPQHF | TGTGCCAGCAGGGTAGGACAGATTCATCAGCCCCAGCATTTT
TRBD2 | TRBJ2-7 | TRBV20-1 | NA | CSAKSGGDAYNEQYF | TGCAGTGCTAAAAGCGGGGGGGATGCTTACAATGAGCAGTACTTC
TRBD2 | TRBJ2-5 | TRBV9 | many | CASSAPNAGGPTMETQYF | TGTGCCAGCAGCGCACCGAACGCGGGGGGCCCTACGATGGAGACCCAGTACTTC
NA | TRBJ2-3 | TRBV2 | NA | CASSGAGSNTDTQYF | TGTGCCAGCAGTGGGGCGGGGTCAAACACAGATACGCAGTATTTT
NA | TRBJ1-1 | TRBV12-3/TRBV12-4 | NA | CASTSTVMNTEAFF | TGTGCCAGCACCTCGACAGTCATGAACACTGAAGCTTTCTTT
TRBD1 | TRBJ1-2 | TRBV6-1 | NA | CASSEIGQGFLNYGHTF | TGTGCCAGCAGTGAAATAGGACAGGGTTTTTTAAACTATGGCCACACCTTC
TRBD2 | TRBJ2-1 | TRBV10-3 | NA | CAISPRGDEQFF | TGTGCCATCAGCCCTCGGGGGGATGAGCAGTTCTTC
TRBD1 | TRBJ2-1 | TRBV3-1 | few | CASTPTPDRGTVSSYNEQFF | TGTGCCAGCACCCCTACCCCGGACAGGGGAACTGTGAGCTCCTACAATGAGCAGTTCTTC
NA | TRBJ1-1 | TRBV20-1 | NA | CSASPGELSYTEAFF | TGCAGTGCTAGCCCCGGGGAACTGAGTTACACTGAAGCTTTCTTT
NA | TRBJ1-2 | TRBV30 | NA | CAWSPGHSLPTGYTF | TGTGCCTGGAGCCCGGGACATTCGCTTCCTACCGGCTACACCTTC
TRBD2 | TRBJ2-7 | TRBV27 | many | CASSLSAISGGGLTEQYF | TGTGCCAGCAGTTTATCGGCTATTAGTGGCGGGGGGCTTACAGAGCAGTACTTC
NA | TRBJ2-1 | TRBV20-1 | many | CSAKYVRNEQFF | TGCAGTGCTAAGTACGTTCGCAATGAGCAGTTCTTC
NA | TRBJ2-5 | TRBV7-2 | NA | CASSLMQGRNEQYF | TGTGCCAGCAGCTTAATGCAGGGGAGGAATGAGCAGTACTTC
NA | TRBJ2-1 | TRBV20-1 | NA | CSAAPGLGYEQFF | TGCAGTGCCGCCCCCGGGCTGGGATATGAGCAGTTCTTC
NA | TRBJ2-7 | TRBV6-5 | few | CASMGRGAGSYEQYF | TGTGCCAGCATGGGTCGAGGGGCCGGCTCCTACGAGCAGTACTTC
NA | TRBJ1-1 | TRBV6-5 | few | CASSYSRALNTEAFF | TGTGCCAGCAGTTACTCAAGGGCCCTGAACACTGAAGCTTTCTTT
TRBD2 | TRBJ2-1 | TRBV4-2 | many | CASSRSGTSYNEQFF | TGTGCCAGCAGCCGTAGCGGGACCAGCTACAATGAGCAGTTCTTC
TRBD1 | TRBJ2-1 | TRBV12-3/TRBV12-4 | few | CASSLRQGWDEQFF | TGTGCCAGCAGTTTGAGACAGGGGTGGGATGAGCAGTTCTTC
NA | TRBJ1-2 | TRBV11-2 | few | CASSLELGARGYTF | TGTGCCAGCAGCTTAGAGCTGGGGGCGCGGGGCTACACCTTC
NA | TRBJ2-5 | TRBV7-9 | many | CASSLLIGGGETQYF | TGTGCCAGCAGCTTGTTAATCGGGGGAGGAGAGACCCAGTACTTC
TRBD1 | TRBJ2-1 | TRBV7-2 | NA | CASSHGTGLLEQFF | TGTGCCAGCAGCCACGGGACAGGGTTGCTTGAGCAGTTCTTC